This T cell receptor beta chain was identified during a study of T cell changes during pregnancy in multiple sclerosis. Clones were read by immunoSEQ multiplex PCR, and TCRdb kept only the in-frame ones, dropping some. The sample carries under 70,000 clones, around 90% recorded once. The origin of this receptor is a female donor in good health, enrolled as a control in a pregnancy study. This specimen consisted of CD4+ T cells from peripheral blood mononuclear cells, obtained after pregnancy.

The CDR3 DNA sequence: TGTGCCAGCAGCTTAACGCCCGGGAGGACCGGGGAGCTGTTTTTT. Its protein is CASSLTPGRTGELFF. The chain combines TRBV7-3 with TRBJ2-2, with 7 nucleotides matching TRBD2. Looked up from germline, CDR1 is SGHTA and CDR2 is FQGTGA. The CDR3 is made up of 15 amino acids. V was pared by 0 bases and J by 5 bases, with 3 bases of the junction left unmatched. The whole variable domain, filled in from reference TRBV7-3 and TRBJ2-2, reads GAGVSQTPSNKVTEKGKYVELRCDPISGHTALYWYRQSLGQGPEFLIYFQGTGAADDSGLPNDRFFAVRPEGSVSTLKIQRTERGDSAVYLCASSLTPGRTGELFFGEGSRLTVL.